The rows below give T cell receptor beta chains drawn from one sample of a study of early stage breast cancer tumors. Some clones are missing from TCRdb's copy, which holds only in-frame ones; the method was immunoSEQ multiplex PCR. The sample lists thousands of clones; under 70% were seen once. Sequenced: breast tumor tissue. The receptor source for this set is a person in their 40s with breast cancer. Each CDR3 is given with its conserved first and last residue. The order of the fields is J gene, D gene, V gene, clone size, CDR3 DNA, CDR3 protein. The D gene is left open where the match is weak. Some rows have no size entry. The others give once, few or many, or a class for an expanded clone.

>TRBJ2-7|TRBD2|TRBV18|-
TGTGCCAGCTCACCCATAGCGGGGGAAGCCTACGAGCAGTACTTC
CASSPIAGEAYEQYF
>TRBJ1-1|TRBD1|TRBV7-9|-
TGTGCCAGCAGCAGATCAGGGGGACTAAACACTGAAGCTTTCTTT
CASSRSGGLNTEAFF
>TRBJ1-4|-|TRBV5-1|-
TGCGCCAGCAGCTTCGTCGGGGAAGCTAATGAAAAACTGTTTTTT
CASSFVGEANEKLFF
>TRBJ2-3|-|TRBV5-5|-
TGTGCCAGCAGCCTCGGGCTGCGCACAGATACGCAGTATTTT
CASSLGLRTDTQYF
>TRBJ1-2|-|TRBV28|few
TGTGCCAGCAGTTTACTGGCGCAGGTCCATGGCTACACCTTC
CASSLLAQVHGYTF
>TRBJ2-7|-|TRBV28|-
TGTGCCAGCAGTTTACTGTTGGGGTTCGAGCAGTACTTC
CASSLLLGFEQYF
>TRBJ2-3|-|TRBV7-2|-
TGTGCCAGCAGCTTGTCTTACCTCAGCACAGATACGCAGTATTTT
CASSLSYLSTDTQYF
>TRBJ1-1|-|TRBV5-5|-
TGTGCCAGCAGCTCGGACCAGGGGCGTCGAAACACTGAAGCTTTCTTT
CASSSDQGRRNTEAFF
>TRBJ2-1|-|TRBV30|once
TGTGCCTCATCAGGGGTCAGCTCCTACAATGAGCAGTTCTTC
CASSGVSSYNEQFF
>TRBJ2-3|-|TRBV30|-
TGTGCCTGGAGTGTAGTACTAGTAGGAACAGATACGCAGTATTTT
CAWSVVLVGTDTQYF
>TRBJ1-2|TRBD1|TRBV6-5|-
TGTGCCAGCCGACAGGGGGCGAAGATCGGCTACACCTTC
CASRQGAKIGYTF
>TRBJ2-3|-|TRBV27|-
TGTGCCAGCAGTATAACTCGCACAGATACGCAGTATTTT
CASSITRTDTQYF
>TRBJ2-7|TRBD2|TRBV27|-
TGTGCCAGCAGTGGTCTTTCTGGGACTAGCGTATACGAGCAGTACTTC
CASSGLSGTSVYEQYF
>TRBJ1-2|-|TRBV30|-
TGTGCCTGGAGTCCACTGGGGGGCTACACCTTC
CAWSPLGGYTF
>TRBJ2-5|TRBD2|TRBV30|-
TGTGCCTGGAGTCCTCCATCGGGACTAGCGGGAGTAAAGACCCAGTACTTC
CAWSPPSGLAGVKTQYF
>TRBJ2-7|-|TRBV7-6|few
TGTGCCAGCAGCTTAAAAGGTCAGGGGACGCACGAGCAGTACTTC
CASSLKGQGTHEQYF
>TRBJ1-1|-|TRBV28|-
TGTGCCAGCAGTTTATATCGTCCCCTCGAAGCTTTCTTT
CASSLYRPLEAFF
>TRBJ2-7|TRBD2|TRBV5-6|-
TGTGCCAGCAGCGAAACTGGTCTAGCGGGAACCGAGCAGTACTTC
CASSETGLAGTEQYF
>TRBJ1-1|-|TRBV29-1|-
TGCAGCGTTGGTCGACTTACAGGGAGGGAAGCTTTCTTT
CSVGRLTGREAFF
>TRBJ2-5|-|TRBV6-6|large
TGTGCCAGCAGTGCCCTCAAAGAGACCCAGTACTTC
CASSALKETQYF
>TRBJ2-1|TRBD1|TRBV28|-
TGTGCCAGCAGTCTACCGGGACAGGGAAAGTTCTACAATGAGCAGTTCTTC
CASSLPGQGKFYNEQFF
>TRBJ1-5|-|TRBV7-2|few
TGTGCCAGCAGCCGAACGGACAGTTTCCAGCCCCAGCATTTT
CASSRTDSFQPQHF
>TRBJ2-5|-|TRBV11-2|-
TGTGCCAGCAGCTTAGTTTTACGGGAGACCCAGTACTTC
CASSLVLRETQYF
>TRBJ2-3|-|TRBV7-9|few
TGTGCCAGCAGCCCAGAGAAATTCACAGATACGCAGTATTTT
CASSPEKFTDTQYF
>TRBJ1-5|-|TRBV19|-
TGTGCCACTAAACGTGAAGGGTCAAGCAATCAGCCCCAGCATTTT
CATKREGSSNQPQHF
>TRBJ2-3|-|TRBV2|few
TGTGCCAGCAGCCAGACAGATACGCAGTATTTT
CASSQTDTQYF
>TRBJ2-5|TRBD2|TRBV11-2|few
TGTGCCAGCAGCCTGGGACTAGCGGGAGGCCTTGGGGAGACCCAGTACTTC
CASSLGLAGGLGETQYF
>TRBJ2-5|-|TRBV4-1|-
TGCGCCAGCAGTCAAAACCCAGCCAGTCAAGAGACCCAGTACTTC
CASSQNPASQETQYF
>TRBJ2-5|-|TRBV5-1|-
TGCGCCAGCAGGGAGGGAATGAAAGAGACCCAGTACTTC
CASREGMKETQYF
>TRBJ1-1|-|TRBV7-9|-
TGTGCCAGCAGCTTATACGGGGGGGACACTGAAGCTTTCTTT
CASSLYGGDTEAFF
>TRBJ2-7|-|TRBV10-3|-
TGTGCCATCAGTGACCGGGATCGCAGGCCGACCTACGAGCAGTACTTC
CAISDRDRRPTYEQYF
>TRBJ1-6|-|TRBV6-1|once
TGTGCCAGCAACCCGACAGAAAATTCACCCCTCCACTTT
CASNPTENSPLHF
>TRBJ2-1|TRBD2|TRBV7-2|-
TGTGCCTCCGCCGGGACTAGCGGACTCAATGAGCAGTTCTTC
CASAGTSGLNEQFF
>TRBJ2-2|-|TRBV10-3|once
TGTGCCCTGGGACCCGGCACCGGGGAGCTGTTTTTT
CALGPGTGELFF
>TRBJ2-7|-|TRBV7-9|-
TGTGCCAGCAGCTTAGGTCGGGGCGAGCAGTACTTC
CASSLGRGEQYF
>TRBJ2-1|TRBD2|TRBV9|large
TGTGCCAGCAGCGTACTAGCGGGAGAAATTATCAATGAGCAGTTCTTC
CASSVLAGEIINEQFF
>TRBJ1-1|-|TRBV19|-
TGTGCCAGCGGGAGGGACCCTGAAGCTTTCTTT
CASGRDPEAFF
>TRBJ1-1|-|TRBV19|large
TGTGCCAGTAGTATGGGGGGCACTGAAGCTTTCTTT
CASSMGGTEAFF
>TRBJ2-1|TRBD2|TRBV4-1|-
TGCGCCAGCAGCCAAGTGGGACTAGCGGTGACGGACTATGAGCAGTTCTTC
CASSQVGLAVTDYEQFF